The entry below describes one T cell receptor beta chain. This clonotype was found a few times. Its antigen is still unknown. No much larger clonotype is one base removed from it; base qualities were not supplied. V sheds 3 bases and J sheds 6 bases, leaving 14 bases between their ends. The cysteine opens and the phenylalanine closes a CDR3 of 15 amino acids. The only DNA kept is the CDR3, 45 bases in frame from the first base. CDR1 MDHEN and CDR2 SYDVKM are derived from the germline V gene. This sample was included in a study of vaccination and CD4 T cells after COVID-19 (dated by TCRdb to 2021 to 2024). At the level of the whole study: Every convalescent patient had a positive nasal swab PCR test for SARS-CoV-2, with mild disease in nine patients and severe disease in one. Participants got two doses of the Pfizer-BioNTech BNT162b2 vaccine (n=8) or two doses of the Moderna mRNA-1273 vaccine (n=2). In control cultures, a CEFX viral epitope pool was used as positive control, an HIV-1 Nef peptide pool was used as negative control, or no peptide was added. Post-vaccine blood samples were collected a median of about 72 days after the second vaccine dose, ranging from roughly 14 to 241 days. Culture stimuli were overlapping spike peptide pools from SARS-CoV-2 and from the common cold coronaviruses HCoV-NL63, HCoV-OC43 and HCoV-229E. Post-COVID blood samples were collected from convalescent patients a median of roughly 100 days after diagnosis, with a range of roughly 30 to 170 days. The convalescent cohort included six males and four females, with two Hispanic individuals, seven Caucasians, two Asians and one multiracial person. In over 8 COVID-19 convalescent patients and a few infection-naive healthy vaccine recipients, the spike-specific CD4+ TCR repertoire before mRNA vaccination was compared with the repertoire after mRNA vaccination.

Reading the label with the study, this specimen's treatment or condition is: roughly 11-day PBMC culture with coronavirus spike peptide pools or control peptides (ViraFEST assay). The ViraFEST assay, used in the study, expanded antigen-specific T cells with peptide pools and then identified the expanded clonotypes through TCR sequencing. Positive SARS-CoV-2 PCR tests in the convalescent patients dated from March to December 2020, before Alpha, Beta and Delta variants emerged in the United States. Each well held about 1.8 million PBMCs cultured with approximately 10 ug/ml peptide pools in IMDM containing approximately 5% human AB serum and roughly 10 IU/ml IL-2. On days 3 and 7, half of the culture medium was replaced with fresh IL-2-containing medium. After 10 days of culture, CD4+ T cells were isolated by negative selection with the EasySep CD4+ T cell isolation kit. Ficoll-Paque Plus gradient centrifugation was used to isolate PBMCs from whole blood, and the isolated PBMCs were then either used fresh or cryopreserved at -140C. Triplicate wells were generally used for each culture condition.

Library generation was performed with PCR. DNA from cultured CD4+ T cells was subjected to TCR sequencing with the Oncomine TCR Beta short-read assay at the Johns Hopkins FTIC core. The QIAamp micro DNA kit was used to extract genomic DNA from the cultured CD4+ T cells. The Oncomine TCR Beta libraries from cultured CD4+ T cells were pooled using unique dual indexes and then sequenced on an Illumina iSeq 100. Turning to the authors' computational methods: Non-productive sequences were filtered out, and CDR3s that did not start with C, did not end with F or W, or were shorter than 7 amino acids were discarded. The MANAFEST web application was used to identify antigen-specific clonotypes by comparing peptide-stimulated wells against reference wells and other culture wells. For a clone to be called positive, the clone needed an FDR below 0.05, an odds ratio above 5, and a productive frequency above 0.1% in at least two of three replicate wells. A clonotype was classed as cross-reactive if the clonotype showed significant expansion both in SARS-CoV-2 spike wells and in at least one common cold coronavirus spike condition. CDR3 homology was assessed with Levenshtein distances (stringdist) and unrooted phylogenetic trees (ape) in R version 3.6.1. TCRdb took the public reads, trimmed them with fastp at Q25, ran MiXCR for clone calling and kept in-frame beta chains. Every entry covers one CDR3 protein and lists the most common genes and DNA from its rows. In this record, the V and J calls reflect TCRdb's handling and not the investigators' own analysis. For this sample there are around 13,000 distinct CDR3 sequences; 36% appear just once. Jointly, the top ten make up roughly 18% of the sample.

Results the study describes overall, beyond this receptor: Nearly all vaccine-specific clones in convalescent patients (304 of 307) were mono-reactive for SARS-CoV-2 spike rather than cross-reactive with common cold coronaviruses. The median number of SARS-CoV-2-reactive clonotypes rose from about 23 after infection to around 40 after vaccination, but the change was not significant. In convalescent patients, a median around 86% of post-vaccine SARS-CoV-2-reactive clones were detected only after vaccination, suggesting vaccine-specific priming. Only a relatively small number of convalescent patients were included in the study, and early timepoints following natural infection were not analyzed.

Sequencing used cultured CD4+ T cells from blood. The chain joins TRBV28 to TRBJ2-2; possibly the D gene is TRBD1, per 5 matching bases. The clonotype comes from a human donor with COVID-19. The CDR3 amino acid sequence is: CASSFPQEYSGELFF. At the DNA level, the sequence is TGTGCCAGCAGTTTCCCACAGGAATACTCCGGGGAGCTGTTTTTT.